This is a list of T cell receptor beta chains from one sample in a study of vaccination effects on CD4 cells after COVID-19. Antigens of these TCRs are unknown. The repertoire was sequenced with immunoSEQ multiplex PCR; TCRdb's copy has only in-frame clones and lacks some. Of under 50,000 clones listed, roughly 80% are singletons. The material sequenced was CD4+ T cells from PBMCs cultured without peptide, taken before COVID-19 vaccination. These receptors were obtained from a human donor who had a prior SARS-CoV-2 infection. The conserved cysteine and the conserved F or W are not part of the CDR3 here. The order of the fields is J gene, clone size, V gene, CDR3 protein. The size entry is marked missing in some rows and otherwise reads once, few, many or a size class.

J gene: TRBJ2-7
clone size: -
V gene: TRBV11-1
CDR3 protein: ASSGTVSYEQY

J gene: TRBJ1-2
clone size: -
V gene: TRBV3-1/TRBV3-2
CDR3 protein: ASSSLGRRDPDGYT

J gene: TRBJ1-5
clone size: few
V gene: TRBV19
CDR3 protein: ASSIVGTGGNQPQH

J gene: TRBJ2-1
clone size: -
V gene: TRBV5-1
CDR3 protein: ASSLRQGAGEQF

J gene: TRBJ2-5
clone size: once
V gene: TRBV29-1
CDR3 protein: SGLAGGETQY

J gene: TRBJ2-5
clone size: -
V gene: TRBV5-1
CDR3 protein: ASSRWASGGAWETQY

J gene: TRBJ2-5
clone size: -
V gene: TRBV2
CDR3 protein: ASSEAASGDPQETQY

J gene: TRBJ2-1
clone size: -
V gene: TRBV6-4
CDR3 protein: ASSDSGLAGGRQNEQF

J gene: TRBJ2-3
clone size: -
V gene: TRBV5-1
CDR3 protein: ASSLGTHGPSDTQY

J gene: TRBJ1-2
clone size: -
V gene: TRBV12-3/TRBV12-4
CDR3 protein: ATKSRVNYGYT

J gene: TRBJ2-1
clone size: -
V gene: TRBV18
CDR3 protein: ASSPQTAYNEQF

J gene: TRBJ2-2
clone size: few
V gene: TRBV9
CDR3 protein: ASGYSGAGANTGELF

J gene: TRBJ2-7
clone size: -
V gene: TRBV2
CDR3 protein: ASGRVLRDEQY

J gene: TRBJ2-7
clone size: -
V gene: TRBV27
CDR3 protein: ASRDTDRLSHEQY

J gene: TRBJ2-3
clone size: -
V gene: TRBV2
CDR3 protein: ASSGGRADTQY

J gene: TRBJ1-2
clone size: -
V gene: TRBV7-9
CDR3 protein: ASSWRGAYYGYT

J gene: TRBJ1-2
clone size: -
V gene: TRBV7-2
CDR3 protein: ASSLGPRGANYGYT

J gene: TRBJ2-3
clone size: few
V gene: TRBV29-1
CDR3 protein: SVEEGADTQY

J gene: TRBJ2-5
clone size: -
V gene: TRBV5-1
CDR3 protein: ASSFTPIALQETQY

J gene: TRBJ2-1
clone size: -
V gene: TRBV5-4
CDR3 protein: ASSALAGGDNEQF

J gene: TRBJ2-5
clone size: -
V gene: TRBV6-1
CDR3 protein: ASSEGGTSGSFETQY

J gene: TRBJ2-1
clone size: -
V gene: TRBV11-2
CDR3 protein: ASSSRSFSAYNEQF

J gene: TRBJ2-5
clone size: few
V gene: TRBV13
CDR3 protein: ASSLPGGETQY

J gene: TRBJ1-2
clone size: -
V gene: TRBV2
CDR3 protein: ASSEGRVHGYT

J gene: TRBJ2-6
clone size: -
V gene: TRBV19
CDR3 protein: ASSTGRPHSGANVLT

J gene: TRBJ2-2
clone size: once
V gene: TRBV4-1
CDR3 protein: ASSRGDRGTGGELF

J gene: TRBJ2-7
clone size: few
V gene: TRBV6-1
CDR3 protein: ASSVLFSTSGYEQY

J gene: TRBJ1-6
clone size: few
V gene: TRBV5-6
CDR3 protein: ASSPRSSYNSPLH

J gene: TRBJ2-2
clone size: -
V gene: TRBV9
CDR3 protein: ASCNGQGTGELF

J gene: TRBJ2-1
clone size: -
V gene: TRBV5-4
CDR3 protein: ASSDPGQGGLGQF

J gene: TRBJ1-2
clone size: -
V gene: TRBV7-2
CDR3 protein: ASSFQVGNYGYT

J gene: TRBJ2-4
clone size: -
V gene: TRBV5-5
CDR3 protein: ASSLQKNTENIQY

J gene: TRBJ1-5
clone size: -
V gene: TRBV2
CDR3 protein: ASKDRSSEPQH

J gene: TRBJ1-2
clone size: -
V gene: TRBV27
CDR3 protein: ASSRRDRGDYT

J gene: TRBJ2-5
clone size: -
V gene: TRBV4-3
CDR3 protein: ASSQDRVAGRPQY

J gene: TRBJ2-3
clone size: -
V gene: TRBV7-2
CDR3 protein: ASSLGSGGSADTQY

J gene: TRBJ1-6
clone size: few
V gene: TRBV12-3/TRBV12-4
CDR3 protein: ASSSGRNSPLH

J gene: TRBJ2-1
clone size: -
V gene: TRBV7-6
CDR3 protein: ASSLEGRGLAGFNEQF

J gene: TRBJ1-3
clone size: -
V gene: TRBV12-1
CDR3 protein: ASSFGTHRDRVVRTIY

J gene: TRBJ1-1
clone size: once
V gene: TRBV14
CDR3 protein: ASSRTRYLEAF

J gene: TRBJ2-1
clone size: -
V gene: TRBV12-3/TRBV12-4
CDR3 protein: ASSLLGHNEF

J gene: TRBJ2-3
clone size: -
V gene: TRBV6-6
CDR3 protein: ASSYAAGGPLNTQY

J gene: TRBJ2-1
clone size: -
V gene: TRBV7-9
CDR3 protein: ASSLSYRGLLEQF

J gene: TRBJ1-1
clone size: -
V gene: TRBV28
CDR3 protein: ASSLSTNRVEAF

J gene: TRBJ1-3
clone size: -
V gene: TRBV2
CDR3 protein: ASRVVGNTIY

J gene: TRBJ2-1
clone size: -
V gene: TRBV5-5
CDR3 protein: ASSPRFGGPGVYHEQF

J gene: TRBJ2-1
clone size: -
V gene: TRBV18
CDR3 protein: ASSPPPVSSYNEQF

J gene: TRBJ1-1
clone size: -
V gene: TRBV5-4
CDR3 protein: ASSPDVSGQSRAF

J gene: TRBJ2-2
clone size: -
V gene: TRBV5-1
CDR3 protein: ASSLTSGSYIGELF

J gene: TRBJ2-1
clone size: -
V gene: TRBV7-2
CDR3 protein: ASSYGQAYNEQF

J gene: TRBJ1-2
clone size: once
V gene: TRBV2
CDR3 protein: ARQDSSFGYT

J gene: TRBJ2-7
clone size: -
V gene: TRBV28
CDR3 protein: ASTGGGVNSYEQY